This TCR beta chain was obtained from a study of T cell responses to AZD1222 COVID-19 vaccine. The table came from immunoSEQ multiplex PCR; TCRdb's copy has only in-frame clones and leaves some out. The table has more than 110,000 clones, roughly nine tenths seen once. Points from the study as a whole: Baseline seropositives among AZD1222 recipients totaled only five or six.

As concerns this clone: Its matching antigen is unknown.

The clonotype originates from an adult in good health. The starting material was peripheral blood, obtained on day 0 of AZD1222 vaccination.

Written as DNA, the CDR3 is TGTGCCAGCAGTTTGTCACAGACTAGCACAGATACGCAGTATTTT. It is translated as CASSLSQTSTDTQYF. The chain links TRBV27 to TRBJ2-3; D unresolved. Trimming cost V 3 bases and J 0 bases, with 10 bases left between them. The germline V gene has CDR1 MNHEY and CDR2 SMNVEV (reference sequence). The CDR3 length is 15 residues.